These 12 T cell receptor beta chains were sequenced from one sample in a study of cytomegalovirus exposure and HLA in healthy donors. Primers: 60 Vbeta forward and 13 Jbeta reverse. TCRdb's table, derived via immunoSEQ multiplex PCR, lists solely in-frame clones and lacks some. The profile shows some 120,000 clones, about 74% of them singletons. Sequencing input: PBMCs. The receptors originated from a woman in her fifties or sixties in good health and CMV-seropositive.

This clone was recorded only once. V usage is TRBV5-1 and J usage is TRBJ2-1; maybe TRBD1 (6 bases). Between the trimmed V and J ends, which lost 3 bases and 0 bases, there was a span of 10 bases. Per the germline V gene, CDR1 is SGHRS and CDR2 is YFSETQ. CDR3 length: 15 residues. Written as DNA, the CDR3 is TGCGCCAGCAGCTCACAGGGTAACTCCTACAATGAGCAGTTCTTC. Amino acid sequence: CASSSQGNSYNEQFF.

The genes are TRBV14 and TRBJ1-6; D gene ambiguous. CDR3 length equals 15 residues. With 4 bases removed from V and 10 bases from J, the gap between germline ends came to 17 bases. Germline V gene data show CDR1 as SGHDN and CDR2 as FVKESK. The CDR3 DNA reads as TGTGCCAGCAGCCCGTCGAGAGGGCCAGGCTCACCCCTCCACTTT. This encodes CASSPSRGPGSPLHF.

The count of this clone is one. This rearrangement joins TRBV9 to TRBJ2-1, with a tentative D call TRBD1 (6 bases). CDR3 length equals 14 residues. Germline V lookup: CDR1 SGDLS, CDR2 YYNGEE. Trimming removed 1 base from V and 5 bases from J, with 10 bases in between. CDR3 nucleotides: TGTGCCAGCAGCGTACAGGGGACCGACAATGAGCAGTTCTTC. As protein: CASSVQGTDNEQFF.

This clone was counted only a few times. V and J are TRBV19 and TRBJ2-7; 8 bases line up with TRBD2. CDR3 length: 13 amino acids. V lost 2 bases, J lost 7 bases, and 4 bases stayed unmatched. From germline, CDR1 is LNHDA and CDR2 SQIVND (reference sequence). CDR3 residues: CASSIRRGGEQYF. The CDR3 DNA sequence: TGTGCCAGTAGTATACGACGGGGGGGAGAGCAGTACTTC. The full variable domain, its missing parts supplied by reference TRBV19 and TRBJ2-7, is DGGITQSPKYLFRKEGQNVTLSCEQNLNHDAMYWYRQDPGQGLRLIYYSQIVNDFQKGDIAEGYSVSREKKESFPLTVTSAQKNPTAFYLCASSIRRGGEQYFGPGTRLTVT.

This clone was detected a few times. Additional DNA sequences in this sample encode the identical CDR3. The rearrangement links TRBV27 to TRBJ2-1; 7 nucleotides line up with TRBD1. The CDR3 has 14 amino acids. CDR1 is MNHEY, CDR2 SMNVEV, per germline (reference sequence). V shed 5 bases, J shed 6 bases, and the junction held 7 bases outside the gene matches. This chain's CDR3 is CASSPGTEGNEQFF. The CDR3 DNA sequence: TGTGCCAGCAGTCCCGGGACAGAGGGCAATGAGCAGTTCTTC.

This clone was seen only once. The chain joins TRBV7-2 to TRBJ2-3, with a tentative D call TRBD2 (7 bases). Looked up from germline, CDR1 is SGHTA and CDR2 is FQGNSA. The ends were cut back, 5 bases at V and 4 bases at J, with 16 bases in the middle. The CDR3 is 15 amino acids. CDR3 sequence reads: CASSQFSGGADTQYF. The DNA of the CDR3 is TGTGCCAGCAGCCAGTTTTCGGGGGGCGCAGATACGCAGTATTTT.

The CDR3 region is CASNGVRGEKLFF. In DNA, the CDR3 is TGTGCCAGCAACGGCGTAAGAGGGGAAAAACTGTTTTTT. The V call is TRBV2, the J call TRBJ1-4; D is unclear. The germline gives CDR1 SNHLY, CDR2 FYNNEI. CDR3 length equals 13 residues. The V and J ends lost 7 bases and 8 bases respectively, with 14 bases between them.

The chain carries TRBV5-1 and TRBJ1-2; D not resolved. Trimming left V 4 bases short and J 5 bases short, with 18 bases between. There are 15 residues in the CDR3. Germline-derived CDR1 and CDR2 are SGHRS and YFSETQ. CDR3 protein: CASSRDGKVGYGYTF. The CDR3, as DNA: TGCGCCAGCAGCCGCGACGGGAAGGTTGGGTATGGCTACACCTTC.

This rearrangement joins TRBV30 to TRBJ2-5; no firm D call. Germline V gene data show CDR1 as GTSNPN and CDR2 as SVGIG (reference sequence). With 0 bases removed from V and 7 bases from J, the gap between germline ends came to 3 bases. This CDR3 is built from 10 residues. DNA for the CDR3: TGTGCCTGGAGTGTCGGGACCCAGTACTTC. Amino acids: CAWSVGTQYF. Full variable domain (missing parts from reference TRBV30 and TRBJ2-5): SQTIHQWPATLVQPVGSPLSLECTVEGTSNPNLYWYRQAAGRGLQLLFYSVGIGQISSEVPQNLSASRPQDRQFILSSKKLLLSDSGFYLCAWSVGTQYFGPGTRLLVL.

The chain is built from TRBV7-6 and TRBJ1-3; maybe TRBD1 (5 bases). Looked up from germline, CDR1 is SGHVS and CDR2 is FNYEAQ. V lost 5 bases, J lost 4 bases, and 12 bases lay in between. The CDR3 has 14 residues. CDR3 sequence: CASSPTVPGNTIYF. The CDR3 DNA is TGTGCCAGCAGCCCGACAGTTCCCGGAAACACCATATATTTT. Variable domain in full (rest from reference TRBV7-6 and TRBJ1-3): GAGVSQSPRYKVTKRGQDVALRCDPISGHVSLYWYRQALGQGPEFLTYFNYEAQQDKSGLPNDRFSAERPEGSISTLTIQRTEQRDSAMYRCASSPTVPGNTIYFGEGSWLTVV.

This clone was seen only a few times. The chain uses TRBV5-4 and TRBJ2-3; 9 bases match TRBD1. The V gene's germline CDR1 is SGHNT and CDR2 YYREEE (reference sequence). The CDR3 has 13 residues. Germline trimming cut 4 bases from V and 5 bases from J; bases unmatched to any gene: 2. Here the CDR3 DNA reads TGTGCCAGCAGCGTGGACAGGGGAGATACGCAGTATTTT. Amino acids: CASSVDRGDTQYF. The full variable domain, with the rest looked up from reference TRBV5-4 and TRBJ2-3, is ETGVTQSPTHLIKTRGQQVTLRCSSQSGHNTVSWYQQALGQGPQFIFQYYREEENGRGNFPPRFSGLQFPNYSSELNVNALELDDSALYLCASSVDRGDTQYFGPGTRLTVL.

The V and J genes are TRBV9 and TRBJ1-1, with TRBD1 matching over 8 bases. Trimming took 2 bases from V and 3 from J; bases not matched to a gene: 9. CDR3 size: 16 residues. Germline V CDR1 and CDR2: SGDLS, YYNGEE. In DNA, the CDR3 is TGTGCCAGCAGCGTCCTCCAGGGGGCTGTAGACACTGAAGCTTTCTTT. It encodes CASSVLQGAVDTEAFF.